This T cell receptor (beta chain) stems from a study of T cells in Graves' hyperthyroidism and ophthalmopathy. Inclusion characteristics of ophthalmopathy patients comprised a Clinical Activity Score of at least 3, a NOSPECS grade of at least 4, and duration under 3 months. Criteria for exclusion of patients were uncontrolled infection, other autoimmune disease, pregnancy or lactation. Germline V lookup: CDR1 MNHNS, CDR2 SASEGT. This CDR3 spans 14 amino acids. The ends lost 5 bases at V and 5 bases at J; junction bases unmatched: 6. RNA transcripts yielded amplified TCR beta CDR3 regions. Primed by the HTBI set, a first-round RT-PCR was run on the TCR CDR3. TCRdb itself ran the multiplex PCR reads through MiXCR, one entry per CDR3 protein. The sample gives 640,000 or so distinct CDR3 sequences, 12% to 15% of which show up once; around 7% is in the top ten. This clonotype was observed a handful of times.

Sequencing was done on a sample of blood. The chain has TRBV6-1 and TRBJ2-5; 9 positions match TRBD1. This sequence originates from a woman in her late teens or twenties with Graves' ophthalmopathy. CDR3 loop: CASSHSGTGETQYF. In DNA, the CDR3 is TGTGCCAGCAGTCACTCCGGGACAGGGGAGACCCAGTACTTC.